This TCR beta chain was recovered during a study of identical twins. Germline V gene data show CDR1 as MNHEY and CDR2 as SMNVEV (reference sequence). V shed 3 bases and J 4 bases; nucleotides not matched to a gene: 8. The CDR3 extends over 15 amino acids. Unique molecular identifiers were present on the cDNA, which also gained a universal primer site by template switching. TCRdb processed the 5' RACE reads anew with MiXCR; each CDR3 protein has one entry. This sample has 600,000 to 700,000 distinct CDR3 sequences, with roughly 20% found just once. The sample was also linked to a second study, of T cells expressing NK-cell markers. That paper adds: Top CD8+ clonotypes included the dominant CD3+CD56+NKG2C+ clonotypes in roughly 6 donors.

What was sequenced was PBMCs. The source of this sequence is a woman aged 18-29 years in good health. The chain uses TRBV27 and TRBJ2-5; 7 bases are a match to TRBD2. In DNA form, the CDR3 reads TGTGCCAGCAGTTTGGGGGAGGGTAGGGGAGAGACCCAGTACTTC. Its protein is CASSLGEGRGETQYF.